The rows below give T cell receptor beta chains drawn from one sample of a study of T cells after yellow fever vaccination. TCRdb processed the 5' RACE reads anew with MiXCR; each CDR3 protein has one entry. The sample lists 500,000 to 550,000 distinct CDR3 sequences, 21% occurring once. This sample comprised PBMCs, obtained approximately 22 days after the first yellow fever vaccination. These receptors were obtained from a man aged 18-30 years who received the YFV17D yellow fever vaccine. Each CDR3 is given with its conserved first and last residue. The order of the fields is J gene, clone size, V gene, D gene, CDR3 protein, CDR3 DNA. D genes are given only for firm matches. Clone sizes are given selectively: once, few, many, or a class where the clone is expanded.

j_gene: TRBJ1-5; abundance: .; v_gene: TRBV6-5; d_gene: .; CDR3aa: CASSSRGIQPQHF; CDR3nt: TGTGCCAGCAGTTCACGAGGGATTCAGCCCCAGCATTTT
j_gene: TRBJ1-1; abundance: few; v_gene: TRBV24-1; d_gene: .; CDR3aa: CATSDLLGSAFF; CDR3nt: TGTGCCACCAGTGATTTGCTGGGGAGCGCTTTCTTT
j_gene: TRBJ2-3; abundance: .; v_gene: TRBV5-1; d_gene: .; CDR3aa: CASSLTSREDTQYF; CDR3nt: TGCGCCAGCAGCTTGACTAGCAGAGAGGATACGCAGTATTTT
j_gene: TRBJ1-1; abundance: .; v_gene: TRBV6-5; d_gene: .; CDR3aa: CASSYSIMGGNTEAFF; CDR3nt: TGTGCCAGCAGTTACTCGATCATGGGTGGGAACACTGAAGCTTTCTTT
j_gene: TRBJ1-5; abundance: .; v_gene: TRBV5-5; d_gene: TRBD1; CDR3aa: CASSLVRGPNQPQHF; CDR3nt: TGTGCCAGCAGCTTGGTGAGGGGGCCCAATCAGCCCCAGCATTTT
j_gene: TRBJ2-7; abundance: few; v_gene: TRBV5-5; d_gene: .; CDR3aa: CASSTHLGTYEQYF; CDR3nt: TGTGCCAGCAGCACCCACCTGGGAACCTACGAGCAGTACTTC
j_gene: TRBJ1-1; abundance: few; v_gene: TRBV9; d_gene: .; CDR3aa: CASSVGMNTEAFF; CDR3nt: TGTGCCAGCAGCGTAGGGATGAACACTGAAGCTTTCTTT
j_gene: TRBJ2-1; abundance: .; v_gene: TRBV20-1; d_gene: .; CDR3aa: CSARDLDRKYNEQFF; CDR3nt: TGCAGTGCTAGAGATCTCGACCGGAAATACAATGAGCAGTTCTTC
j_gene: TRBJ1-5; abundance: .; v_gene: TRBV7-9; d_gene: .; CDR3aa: CASSLRDYQPQHF; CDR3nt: TGTGCCAGCAGCTTAAGGGATTATCAGCCCCAGCATTTT
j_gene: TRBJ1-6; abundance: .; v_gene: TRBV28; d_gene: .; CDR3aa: CASSFLGGGENSPLHF; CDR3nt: TGTGCCAGCAGTTTTCTCGGGGGAGGTGAGAATTCACCCCTCCACTTT
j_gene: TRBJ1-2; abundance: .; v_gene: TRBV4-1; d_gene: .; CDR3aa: CASSQARGLDGYTF; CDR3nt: TGCGCCAGCAGCCAAGCACGGGGTTTGGATGGCTACACCTTC
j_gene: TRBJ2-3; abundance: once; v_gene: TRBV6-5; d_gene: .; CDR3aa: CASSYLSGSTDTQYF; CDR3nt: TGTGCCAGCAGTTATTTGTCAGGAAGCACAGATACGCAGTATTTT
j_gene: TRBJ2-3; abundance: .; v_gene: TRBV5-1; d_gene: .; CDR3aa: CASGMVPGISTDTQYF; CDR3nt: TGCGCCAGCGGTATGGTGCCAGGGATTAGCACAGATACGCAGTATTTT
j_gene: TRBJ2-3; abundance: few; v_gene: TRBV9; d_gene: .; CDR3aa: CASSVGMSADTQDTQYF; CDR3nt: TGTGCCAGCAGCGTAGGAATGAGTGCGGACACACAAGATACGCAGTATTTT
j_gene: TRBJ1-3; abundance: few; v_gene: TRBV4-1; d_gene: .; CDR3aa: CASGGHLSGNTIYF; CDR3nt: TGCGCCAGCGGGGGCCATCTCTCTGGAAACACCATATATTTT
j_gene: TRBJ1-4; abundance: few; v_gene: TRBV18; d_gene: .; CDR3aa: CASSQNDRYNAEKLFF; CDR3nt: TGTGCCAGCTCACAAAATGACAGATACAATGCGGAAAAACTGTTTTTT
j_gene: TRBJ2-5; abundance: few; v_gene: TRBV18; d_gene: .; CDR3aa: CASSPAGPQETQYF; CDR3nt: TGTGCCAGCTCACCTGCAGGGCCACAAGAGACCCAGTACTTC
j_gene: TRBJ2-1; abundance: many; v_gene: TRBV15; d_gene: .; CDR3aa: CATSGATGGYEQFF; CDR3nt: TGTGCCACCAGCGGGGCCACTGGGGGATATGAGCAGTTCTTC
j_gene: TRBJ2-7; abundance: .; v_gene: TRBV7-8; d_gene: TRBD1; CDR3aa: CASSYRQGAPAGEQYF; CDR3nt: TGTGCCAGCAGCTATCGACAGGGGGCTCCCGCGGGGGAGCAGTACTTC
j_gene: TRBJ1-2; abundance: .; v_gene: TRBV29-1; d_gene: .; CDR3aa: CSVEDNGYTF; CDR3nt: TGCAGCGTTGAAGACAATGGCTACACCTTC
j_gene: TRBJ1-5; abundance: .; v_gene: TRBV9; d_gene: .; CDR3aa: CASSSEGVRNQPQHF; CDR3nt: TGTGCCAGCAGCTCCGAGGGGGTCCGCAATCAGCCCCAGCATTTT
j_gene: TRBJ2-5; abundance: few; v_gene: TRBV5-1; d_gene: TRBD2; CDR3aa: CASSLSASGGMETQYF; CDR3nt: TGCGCCAGCAGCCTGTCGGCTAGCGGGGGGATGGAGACCCAGTACTTC
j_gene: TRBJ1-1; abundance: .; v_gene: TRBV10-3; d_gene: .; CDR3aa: CAISESGITNTEAFF; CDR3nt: TGTGCCATCAGTGAGTCGGGCATAACGAACACTGAAGCTTTCTTT
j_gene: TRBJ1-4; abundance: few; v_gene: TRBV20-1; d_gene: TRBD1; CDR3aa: CSARDRGRQEKLFF; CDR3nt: TGCAGTGCCCGAGACAGGGGGCGGCAGGAAAAACTGTTTTTT
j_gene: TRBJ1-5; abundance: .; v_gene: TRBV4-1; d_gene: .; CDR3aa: CASSQETGYSNQPQHF; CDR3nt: TGCGCCAGCAGCCAAGAAACAGGTTATAGCAATCAGCCCCAGCATTTT
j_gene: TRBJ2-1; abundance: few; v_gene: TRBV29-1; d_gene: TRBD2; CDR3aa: CSVQARLALNEQFF; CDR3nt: TGCAGCGTTCAGGCACGACTAGCCCTCAATGAGCAGTTCTTC
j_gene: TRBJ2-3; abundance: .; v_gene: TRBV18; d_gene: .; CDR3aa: CASSPTTTDTQYF; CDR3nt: TGTGCCAGCTCACCAACAACTACAGATACGCAGTATTTT
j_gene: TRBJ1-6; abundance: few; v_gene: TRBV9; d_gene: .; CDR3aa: CASSVDGLGNSPLHF; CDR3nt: TGTGCCAGCAGCGTGGATGGGCTGGGTAATTCACCCCTCCACTTT
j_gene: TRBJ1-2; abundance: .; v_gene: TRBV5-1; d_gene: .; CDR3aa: CASSLTGRDYGYTF; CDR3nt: TGCGCCAGCAGCTTGACAGGTCGTGACTATGGCTACACCTTC
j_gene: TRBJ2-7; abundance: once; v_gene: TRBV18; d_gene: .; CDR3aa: CASSIAGGTALYEQYF; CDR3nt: TGTGCCAGCTCTATCGCTGGGGGGACGGCCCTCTACGAGCAGTACTTC
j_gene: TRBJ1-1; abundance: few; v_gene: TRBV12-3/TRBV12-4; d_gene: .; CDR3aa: CATRFMNTEAFF; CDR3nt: TGTGCCACCAGATTCATGAACACTGAAGCTTTCTTT
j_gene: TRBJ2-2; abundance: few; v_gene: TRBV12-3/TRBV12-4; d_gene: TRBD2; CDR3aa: CASLAEYTGELFF; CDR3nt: TGTGCCAGCCTAGCGGAGTACACCGGGGAGCTGTTTTTT
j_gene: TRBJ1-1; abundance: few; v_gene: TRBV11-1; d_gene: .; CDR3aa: CASSSSGTDYKAFF; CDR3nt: TGTGCCAGCAGCTCATCGGGGACTGACTACAAAGCTTTCTTT
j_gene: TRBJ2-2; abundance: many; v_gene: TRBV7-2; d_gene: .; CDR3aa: CASSLPLGRAGELFF; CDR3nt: TGTGCCAGCAGCTTACCCCTAGGAAGGGCCGGGGAGCTGTTTTTT
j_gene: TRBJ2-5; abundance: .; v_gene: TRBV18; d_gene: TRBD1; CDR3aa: CASSPGTVAFETQYF; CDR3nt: TGTGCCAGCTCGCCCGGGACAGTGGCCTTCGAGACCCAGTACTTC
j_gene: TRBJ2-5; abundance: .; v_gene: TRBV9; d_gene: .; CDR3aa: CASSTGPQAETQYF; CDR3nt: TGTGCCAGCAGCACAGGGCCCCAAGCAGAGACCCAGTACTTC
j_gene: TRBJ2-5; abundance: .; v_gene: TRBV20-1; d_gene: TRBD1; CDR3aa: CSASTGMGETQYF; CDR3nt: TGCAGTGCTTCGACAGGGATGGGAGAGACCCAGTACTTC
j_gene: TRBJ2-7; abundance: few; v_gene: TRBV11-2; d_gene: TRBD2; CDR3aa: CASRAGTSGGLSSYEQYF; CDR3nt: TGTGCCAGCAGGGCCGGGACTAGCGGGGGCCTGTCGTCCTACGAGCAGTACTTC
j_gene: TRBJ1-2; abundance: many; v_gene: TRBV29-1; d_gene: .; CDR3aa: CSVVGDSFNYGYTF; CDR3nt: TGCAGCGTTGTAGGGGACTCTTTTAACTATGGCTACACCTTC
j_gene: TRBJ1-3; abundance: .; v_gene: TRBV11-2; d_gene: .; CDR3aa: CASLPFFGDDYRSGNTIYF; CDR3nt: TGTGCCTCACTTCCCTTCTTCGGCGATGACTACCGCTCTGGAAACACCATATATTTT
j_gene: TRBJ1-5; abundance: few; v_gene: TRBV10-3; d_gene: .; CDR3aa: CAISSSAADRLGQPQHF; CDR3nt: TGTGCCATCAGCTCGTCGGCCGCCGACAGGTTGGGGCAGCCCCAGCATTTT
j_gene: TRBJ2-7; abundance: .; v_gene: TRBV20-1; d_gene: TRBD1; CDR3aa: CSAMTGGKIYEQYF; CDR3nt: TGCAGTGCTATGACAGGGGGAAAGATCTACGAGCAGTACTTC
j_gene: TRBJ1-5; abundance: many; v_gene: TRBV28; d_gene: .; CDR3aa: CASSERRINQPQHF; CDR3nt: TGTGCCAGCAGCGAAAGACGGATCAATCAGCCCCAGCATTTT
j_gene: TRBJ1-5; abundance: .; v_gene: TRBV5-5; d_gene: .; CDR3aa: CASSSTGLSEPQHF; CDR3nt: TGTGCCAGCAGCTCGACAGGCCTTTCAGAGCCCCAGCATTTT
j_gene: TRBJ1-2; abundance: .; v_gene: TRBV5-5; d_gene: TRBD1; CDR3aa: CASSFLSTGDYGYTF; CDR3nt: TGTGCCAGCAGCTTCCTTTCGACAGGGGACTATGGCTACACCTTC
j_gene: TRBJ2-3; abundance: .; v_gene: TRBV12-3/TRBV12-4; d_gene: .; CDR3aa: CASNADTDTQYF; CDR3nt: TGTGCCAGCAACGCCGACACAGATACGCAGTATTTT
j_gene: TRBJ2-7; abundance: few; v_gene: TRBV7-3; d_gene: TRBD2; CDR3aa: CASSLLAGEQYF; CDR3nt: TGTGCCAGCAGCTTGCTAGCGGGGGAGCAGTACTTC
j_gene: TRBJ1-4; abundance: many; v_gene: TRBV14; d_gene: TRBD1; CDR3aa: CASSLRDRQQKLFF; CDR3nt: TGTGCCAGCAGCCTCCGGGACAGACAACAAAAACTGTTTTTT
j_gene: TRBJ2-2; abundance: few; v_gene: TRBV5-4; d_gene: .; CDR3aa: CASSLYSNTGELFF; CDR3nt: TGTGCCAGCAGCTTGTATTCGAACACCGGGGAGCTGTTTTTT